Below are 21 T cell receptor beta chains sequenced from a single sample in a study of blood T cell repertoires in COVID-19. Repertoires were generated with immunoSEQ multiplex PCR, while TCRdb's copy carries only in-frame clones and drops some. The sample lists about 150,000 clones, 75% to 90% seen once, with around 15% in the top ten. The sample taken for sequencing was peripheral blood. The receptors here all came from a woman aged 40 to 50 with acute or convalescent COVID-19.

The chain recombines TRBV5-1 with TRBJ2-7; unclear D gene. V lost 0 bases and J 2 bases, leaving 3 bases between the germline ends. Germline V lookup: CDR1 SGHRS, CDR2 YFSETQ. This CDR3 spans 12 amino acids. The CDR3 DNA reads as TGCGCCAGCAGCTTGGACACCTACGAGCAGTACTTC. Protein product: CASSLDTYEQYF.

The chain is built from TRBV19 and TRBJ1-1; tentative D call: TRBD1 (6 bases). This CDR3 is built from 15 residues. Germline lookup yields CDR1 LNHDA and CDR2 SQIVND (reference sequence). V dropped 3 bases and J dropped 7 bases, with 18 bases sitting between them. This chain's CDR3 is CASSIEGHVYYEAFF. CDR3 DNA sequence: TGTGCCAGTAGTATCGAGGGACACGTATATTATGAAGCTTTCTTT.

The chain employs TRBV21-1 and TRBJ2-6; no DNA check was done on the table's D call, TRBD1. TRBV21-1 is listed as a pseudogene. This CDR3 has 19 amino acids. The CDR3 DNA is TGTGCCAGCAGCAAAGTTAAGGGACATGGAATCTCTGGGGCCAACGTCCTGACTTTC. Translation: CASSKVKGHGISGANVLTF.

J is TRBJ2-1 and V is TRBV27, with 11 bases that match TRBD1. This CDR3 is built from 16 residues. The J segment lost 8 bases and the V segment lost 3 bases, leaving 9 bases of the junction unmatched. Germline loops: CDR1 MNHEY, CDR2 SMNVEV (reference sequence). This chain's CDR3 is CASSFNPGQGGYEQFF. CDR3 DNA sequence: TGTGCCAGCAGTTTCAACCCGGGACAGGGGGGATATGAGCAGTTCTTC.

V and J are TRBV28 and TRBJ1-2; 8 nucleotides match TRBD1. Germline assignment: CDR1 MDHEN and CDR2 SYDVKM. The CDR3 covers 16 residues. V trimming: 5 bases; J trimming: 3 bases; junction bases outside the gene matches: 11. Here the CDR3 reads CASSPIGDRRDYGYTF. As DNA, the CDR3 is TGTGCCAGCAGTCCAATAGGGGACAGGCGGGACTATGGCTACACCTTC.

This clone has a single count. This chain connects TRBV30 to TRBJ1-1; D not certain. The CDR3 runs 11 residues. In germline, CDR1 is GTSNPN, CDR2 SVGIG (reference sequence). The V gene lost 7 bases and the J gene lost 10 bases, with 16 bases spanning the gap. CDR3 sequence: CALSQQSRAFF. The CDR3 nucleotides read TGTGCCTTATCGCAACAGAGCCGAGCTTTCTTT. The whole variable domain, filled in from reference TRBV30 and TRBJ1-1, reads SQTIHQWPATLVQPVGSPLSLECTVEGTSNPNLYWYRQAAGRGLQLLFYSVGIGQISSEVPQNLSASRPQDRQFILSSKKLLLSDSGFYLCALSQQSRAFFGQGTRLTVV.

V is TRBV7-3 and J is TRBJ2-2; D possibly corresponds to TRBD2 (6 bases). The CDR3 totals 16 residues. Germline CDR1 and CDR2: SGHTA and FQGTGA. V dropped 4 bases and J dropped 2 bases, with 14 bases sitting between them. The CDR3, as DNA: TGTGCCAGCAGCTCCTCCGGGACTCCAAACACCGGGGAGCTGTTTTTT. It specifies CASSSSGTPNTGELFF.

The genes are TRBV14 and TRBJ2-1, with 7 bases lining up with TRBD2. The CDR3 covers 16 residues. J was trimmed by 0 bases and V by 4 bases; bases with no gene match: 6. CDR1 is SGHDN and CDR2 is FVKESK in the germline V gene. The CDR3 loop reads CASSLGRILSYNEQFF. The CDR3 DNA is TGTGCCAGCAGCCTCGGGAGGATCCTCTCCTACAATGAGCAGTTCTTC.

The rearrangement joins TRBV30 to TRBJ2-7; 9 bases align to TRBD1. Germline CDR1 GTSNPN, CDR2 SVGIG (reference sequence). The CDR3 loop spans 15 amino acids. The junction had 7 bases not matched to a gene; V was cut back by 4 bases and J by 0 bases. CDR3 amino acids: CAWTAGQGLSYEQYF. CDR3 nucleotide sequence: TGTGCCTGGACCGCGGGACAGGGCCTCTCCTACGAGCAGTACTTC.

For the CDR3, the DNA is TGCAGTGCGCGAGCCGGGACTTTCCGATTCTTC. This gives the protein CSARAGTFRFF. V and J are TRBV20-1 and TRBJ2-1, with D perhaps TRBD2 (6 bases). The CDR3 loop spans 11 amino acids. Trimming stripped 6 bases from V and 16 bases from J, with 19 bases between. CDR1 DFQATT and CDR2 SNEGSKA come from the germline V gene (reference sequence).

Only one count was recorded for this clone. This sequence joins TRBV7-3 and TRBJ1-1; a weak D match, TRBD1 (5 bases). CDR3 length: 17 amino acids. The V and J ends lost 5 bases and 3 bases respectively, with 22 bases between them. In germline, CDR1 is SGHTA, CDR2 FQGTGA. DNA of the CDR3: TGTGCCAGCAGCCGGATAGGGTGGGGGGATAGAGACACTGAAGCTTTCTTT. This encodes CASSRIGWGDRDTEAFF.

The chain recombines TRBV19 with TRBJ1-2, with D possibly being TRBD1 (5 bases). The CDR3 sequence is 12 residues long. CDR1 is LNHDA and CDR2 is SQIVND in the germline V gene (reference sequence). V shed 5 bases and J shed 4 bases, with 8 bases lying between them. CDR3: CASSDSRYGYTF. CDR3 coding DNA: TGTGCCAGTAGTGACAGCCGCTATGGCTACACCTTC.

CDR3 in amino acids: CASSEALAGYNEQFF. The CDR3 nucleotides are TGTGCCAGCAGTGAAGCACTAGCGGGCTACAATGAGCAGTTCTTC. The chain carries TRBV6-1 and TRBJ2-1; 9 nucleotides match TRBD2. The junction had 0 bases not matched to a gene; V was cut back by 0 bases and J by 3 bases. In germline, CDR1 is MNHNS, CDR2 SASEGT. CDR3 length equals 15 residues.

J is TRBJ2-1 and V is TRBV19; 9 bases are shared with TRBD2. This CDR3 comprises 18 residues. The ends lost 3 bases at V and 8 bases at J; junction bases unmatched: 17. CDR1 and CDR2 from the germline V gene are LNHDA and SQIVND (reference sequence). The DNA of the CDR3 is TGTGCCAGTAGTATTTTGGTCCTTGGTAGCGGGAGTCGCGATGAGCAGTTCTTC. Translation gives CASSILVLGSGSRDEQFF.

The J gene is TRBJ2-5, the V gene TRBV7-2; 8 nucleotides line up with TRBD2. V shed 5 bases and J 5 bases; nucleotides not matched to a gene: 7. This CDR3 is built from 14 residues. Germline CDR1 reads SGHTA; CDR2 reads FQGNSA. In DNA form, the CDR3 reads TGTGCCAGCAGCCGGAGCGGGAGAGGGGAGACCCAGTACTTC. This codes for CASSRSGRGETQYF.

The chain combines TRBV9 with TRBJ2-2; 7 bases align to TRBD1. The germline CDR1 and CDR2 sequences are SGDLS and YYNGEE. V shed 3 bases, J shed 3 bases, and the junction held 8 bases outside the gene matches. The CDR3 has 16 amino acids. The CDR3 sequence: CASSEGTAGDTGELFF. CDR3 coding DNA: TGTGCCAGCAGCGAAGGGACAGCCGGGGACACCGGGGAGCTGTTTTTT.

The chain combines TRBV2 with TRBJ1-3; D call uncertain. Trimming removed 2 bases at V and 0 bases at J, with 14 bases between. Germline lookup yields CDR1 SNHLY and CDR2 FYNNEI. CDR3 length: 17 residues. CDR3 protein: CASSEWSGRRSGNTIYF. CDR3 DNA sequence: TGTGCCAGCAGTGAATGGAGCGGCAGACGCTCTGGAAACACCATATATTTT.

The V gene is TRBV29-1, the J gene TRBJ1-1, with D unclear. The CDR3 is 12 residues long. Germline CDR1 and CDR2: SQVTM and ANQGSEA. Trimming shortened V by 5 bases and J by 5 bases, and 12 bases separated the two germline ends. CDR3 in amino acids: CSVREAGTEAFF. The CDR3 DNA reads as TGCAGCGTTCGGGAGGCTGGGACTGAAGCTTTCTTT. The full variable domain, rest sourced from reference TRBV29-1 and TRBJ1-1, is SAVISQKPSRDICQRGTSLTIQCQVDSQVTMMFWYRQQPGQSLTLIATANQGSEATYESGFVIDKFPISRPNLTFSTLTVSNMSPEDSSIYLCSVREAGTEAFFGQGTRLTVV.

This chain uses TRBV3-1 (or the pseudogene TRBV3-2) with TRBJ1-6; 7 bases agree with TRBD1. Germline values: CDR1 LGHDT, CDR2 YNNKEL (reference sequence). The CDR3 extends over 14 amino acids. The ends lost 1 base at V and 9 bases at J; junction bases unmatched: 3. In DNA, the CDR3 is TGTGCCAGCAGCCAAGCAGGGGGGTTTTCACCCCTCCACTTT. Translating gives CASSQAGGFSPLHF.

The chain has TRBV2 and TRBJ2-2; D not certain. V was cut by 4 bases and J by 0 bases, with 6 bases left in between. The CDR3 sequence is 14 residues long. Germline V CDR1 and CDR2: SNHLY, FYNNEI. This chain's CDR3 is CASSVSANTGELFF. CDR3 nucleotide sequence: TGTGCCAGCAGTGTCTCCGCGAACACCGGGGAGCTGTTTTTT.

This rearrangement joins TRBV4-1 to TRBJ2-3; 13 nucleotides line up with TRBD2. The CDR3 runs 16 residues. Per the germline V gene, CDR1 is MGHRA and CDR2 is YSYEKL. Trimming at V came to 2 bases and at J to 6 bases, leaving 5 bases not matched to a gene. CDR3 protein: CASSQSTSGGSDTQYF. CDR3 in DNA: TGCGCCAGCAGCCAATCGACTAGCGGGGGGTCGGATACGCAGTATTTT.